One and the same sample provided the 27 T cell receptor beta chains below, sequenced in a study of shared clonotypes between healthy human individuals (dated by TCRdb to the early 2020s). The method was the immunoSEQ multiplex PCR assay. The source is immuneACCESS, and TCRdb retained only in-frame sequences with V and J called. Part of the clones is not carried over; for the studies checked, unresolved V genes explain less than half of this, and the remainder is unexplained. A total of 2.3 million or so clones appear in this sample, approximately 93% of them only once. The ten largest clonotypes hold 0.39% of the sample. The sample was naive CD4+ T cells from PBMCs. The cell subset or site label, as the study defines it: CD45RA+ positively selected. These receptors all stem from a young man in good health. Some clones in this sample may be carry-over from other donors' samples.

The rearrangement joins TRBV10-3 to TRBJ1-2, with a tentative D call TRBD1 (6 bases). The V gene lost 6 bases and the J gene lost 3 bases, with 11 bases spanning the gap. The CDR3 totals 13 residues. CDR1 is ENHRY, CDR2 SYGVKD, per germline. The CDR3 spells CAIREGQYYGYTF. CDR3 sequence (DNA): TGTGCCATCAGGGAAGGACAGTACTATGGCTACACCTTC.

The chain employs TRBV15 and TRBJ2-5; TRBD2 matches at 13 bases. The junction had 13 bases not matched to a gene; V was cut back by 3 bases and J by 0 bases. The CDR3 has 20 residues. From germline, CDR1 is LNHNV and CDR2 YYDKDF (reference sequence). CDR3 sequence (DNA): TGTGCCACCAGCAGGGATGGTGGACTAGCGGGAGCAGGATACCAAGAGACCCAGTACTTC. This gives the protein CATSRDGGLAGAGYQETQYF. Filled out from reference TRBV15 and TRBJ2-5, the complete variable domain reads DAMVIQNPRYQVTQFGKPVTLSCSQTLNHNVMYWYQQKSSQAPKLLFHYYDKDFNNEADTPDNFQSRRPNTSFCFLDIRSPGLGDTAMYLCATSRDGGLAGAGYQETQYFGPGTRLLVL.

The gene calls are TRBV7-3 and TRBJ2-1, with 11 bases that match TRBD2. Germline CDR1 reads SGHTA; CDR2 reads FQGTGA. This CDR3 contains 21 residues. V was clipped by 1 base and J by 8 bases; unmatched bases: 22. As DNA, the CDR3 is TGTGCCAGCAGCTTAAAAGGGAGGCTCGGTAGCGGGAGGGCATCGATCGATGAGCAGTTCTTC. Translated, it gives CASSLKGRLGSGRASIDEQFF.

The chain uses TRBV7-9 and TRBJ1-3, with 7 bases matching TRBD1. The CDR3 extends over 14 amino acids. Germline V gene data show CDR1 as SEHNR and CDR2 as FQNEAQ (reference sequence). V dropped 8 bases and J dropped 2; count of bases not matched to a gene: 6. The CDR3 reads CASGSDRAGNTIYF. Written as DNA, the CDR3 is TGTGCCAGCGGTTCAGACAGGGCTGGAAACACCATATATTTT.

J is TRBJ2-3 and V is TRBV6-4, with 7 nucleotides matching TRBD2. Germline values: CDR1 MRHNA, CDR2 SNTAGT. The CDR3 loop spans 15 amino acids. V lost 8 bases, J lost 0 bases, and 8 bases stayed unmatched. The CDR3 nucleotides are TGTGCCAGCCTAGTCCAGCGGGACAGCACAGATACGCAGTATTTT. The encoded protein is CASLVQRDSTDTQYF.

A remark on this clone: Other nucleotide sequences from this sample produce the same CDR3. The V gene is TRBV5-1, the J gene TRBJ2-4, with TRBD2 as a possible D gene (5 bases). Between the trimmed V and J ends, which lost 5 bases and 1 base, there was a span of 13 bases. Germline assignment: CDR1 SGHRS and CDR2 YFSETQ. The CDR3 is made up of 15 amino acids. CDR3: CASSLTTGAKNIQYF. CDR3 bases: TGCGCCAGCAGTTTAACGACGGGGGCCAAAAACATTCAGTACTTC.

The chain uses TRBV11-1 and TRBJ2-5; 10 bases map to TRBD1. CDR1 and CDR2 from the germline V gene are SGHAT and FQDESV (reference sequence). J gave up 4 bases and V 3 bases, and 8 bases lay outside the gene matches. The CDR3 is 16 residues long. The CDR3: CASSFGTGAFGETQYF. The CDR3, as DNA: TGTGCCAGCAGCTTCGGGACAGGGGCTTTTGGAGAGACCCAGTACTTC.

The gene calls are TRBV7-3 and TRBJ2-3; 11 nucleotides align to TRBD2. Germline values: CDR1 SGHTA, CDR2 FQGTGA. The CDR3 has 15 residues. J gave up 5 bases and V 4 bases, and 5 bases lay outside the gene matches. The CDR3 protein is CASSYGLAGVDTQYF. The CDR3 bases are TGTGCCAGCAGCTATGGACTAGCGGGTGTAGATACGCAGTATTTT.

The gene calls are TRBV28 and TRBJ1-2; 11 bases are a match to TRBD1. Unmatched junction bases numbered 7, after V lost 8 bases and J lost 5 bases. The germline V gene encodes CDR1 MDHEN and CDR2 SYDVKM. The CDR3 length is 14 residues. The CDR3 DNA is TGTGCCAGCCACCGGACAGGGGGCGCTTATGGCTACACCTTC. It translates to CASHRTGGAYGYTF.

In the case of this clone: This may be a read error: a much more frequent sequence differs by one nucleotide. V and J are TRBV11-3 and TRBJ1-1, with 7 bases lining up with TRBD1. This CDR3 spans 13 amino acids. Germline assignment: CDR1 SGHNT and CDR2 YENEEA. The V and J ends lost 6 bases and 1 base, in that order; junction bases with no gene match: 2. CDR3 loop: CASSRQGNTEAFF. In DNA, the CDR3 is TGTGCCAGCAGTAGACAGGGGAACACTGAAGCTTTCTTT.

A note on this clone: In the same sample, other DNA sequences code for this CDR3. J is TRBJ2-1 and V is TRBV28; D uncertain. The CDR3 runs 11 residues. Germline CDR1 and CDR2: MDHEN and SYDVKM. V lost 3 bases, J lost 8 bases, and 5 bases lay in between. CDR3 coding DNA: TGTGCCAGCAGTTTGTCCGATGAGCAGTTCTTC. Amino acids: CASSLSDEQFF.

The chain employs TRBV25-1 and TRBJ2-3, with D perhaps matching TRBD1 or TRBD2 (5 bases each). The CDR3 extends over 13 amino acids. Germline assignment: CDR1 MGHDK and CDR2 SYGVNS. Trimming left V 3 bases short and J 6 bases short, with 10 bases between. This CDR3 reads CASSDGARDTQYF. The DNA of the CDR3 is TGTGCCAGCAGTGACGGGGCAAGGGATACGCAGTATTTT.

V usage is TRBV2 and J usage is TRBJ2-1; the match to TRBD2 covers 8 bases. The CDR3 runs to 15 residues. V shed 3 bases and J 2 bases; nucleotides not matched to a gene: 3. Germline values: CDR1 SNHLY, CDR2 FYNNEI. The CDR3 DNA follows: TGTGCCAGCAGTGACGGGGGGGGCGCCTACAATGAGCAGTTCTTC. Translated: CASSDGGGAYNEQFF.

A note on this clone: Other nucleotide sequences from this sample produce the same CDR3. Here the CDR3 DNA reads TGCGCCAGCAGCTTGGTACTCCAAGAGACCCAGTACTTC. Its translation is CASSLVLQETQYF. V is TRBV5-1 and J is TRBJ2-5, with D hard to call. Germline V gene data show CDR1 as SGHRS and CDR2 as YFSETQ. This CDR3 is 13 amino acids long. Trimming stripped 0 bases from V and 1 base from J, with 4 bases between.

The rearrangement joins TRBV19 to TRBJ2-5; D is possibly TRBD1 (5 bases). The germline V and J ends were trimmed by 7 bases and 4 bases, with 22 bases remaining between them. This CDR3 has 16 residues. Germline V gene lookup returns CDR1 LNHDA and CDR2 SQIVND (reference sequence). For the CDR3, the DNA is TGTGCCAGTATTCCGTGGGAAGGGGATTGGGTAGAGACCCAGTACTTC. It yields the protein CASIPWEGDWVETQYF. The full variable domain, rest sourced from reference TRBV19 and TRBJ2-5, is DGGITQSPKYLFRKEGQNVTLSCEQNLNHDAMYWYRQDPGQGLRLIYYSQIVNDFQKGDIAEGYSVSREKKESFPLTVTSAQKNPTAFYLCASIPWEGDWVETQYFGPGTRLLVL.

The chain has TRBV6-1 and TRBJ1-6; D gene unclear. Germline loops: CDR1 MNHNS, CDR2 SASEGT. There are 12 residues in the CDR3. V lost 5 bases, J lost 10 bases, and 9 bases lay in between. CDR3: CASSNSPSPLHF. The CDR3 nucleotides read TGTGCCAGCAGTAATAGTCCCTCACCCCTCCACTTT.

Concerning this clone: In the same sample, other DNA sequences code for this CDR3. The chain uses TRBV27 and TRBJ2-2; 7 nucleotides line up with TRBD2. Germline V gene sequence: CDR1 MNHEY, CDR2 SMNVEV (reference sequence). The junction had 11 bases not matched to a gene; V was cut back by 6 bases and J by 7 bases. CDR3 length equals 15 residues. The CDR3 spells CASSRGRGLGGELFF. The CDR3 DNA is TGTGCCAGCAGCCGCGGTCGAGGACTAGGCGGGGAGCTGTTTTTT.

The chain recombines TRBV14 with TRBJ2-5, with a weak D call TRBD2 (5 bases). The CDR3 consists of 13 residues. The V and J ends lost 4 bases and 9 bases respectively, with 15 bases between them. Per the germline V gene, CDR1 is SGHDN and CDR2 is FVKESK. CDR3 loop: CASSRTGYGAQYF. CDR3 DNA: TGTGCCAGCAGCCGGACTGGGTATGGGGCCCAGTACTTC.

V usage is TRBV7-2 and J usage is TRBJ2-2; perhaps D is TRBD1 or TRBD2 (5 bases each). The CDR3 sequence is 15 residues long. The ends were cut back, 5 bases at V and 3 bases at J, with 13 bases in the middle. In germline, CDR1 is SGHTA, CDR2 FQGNSA. CDR3 amino acids: CASSPPGTYTGELFF. CDR3 in DNA: TGTGCCAGCAGCCCGCCGGGGACCTACACCGGGGAGCTGTTTTTT.

The chain joins TRBV4-2 to TRBJ2-1, with 8 nucleotides matching TRBD2. With V trimmed by 0 bases and J by 9 bases, 13 bases remained unmatched. The CDR3 length is 17 residues. Germline CDR1 reads LGHNA; CDR2 reads YNFKEQ. The CDR3 loop is CASSQDERLASYGEQFF. CDR3 coding DNA: TGTGCCAGCAGCCAAGATGAGCGACTAGCGAGTTACGGTGAGCAGTTCTTC.

With regard to this clone: This same CDR3 is encoded by further DNA sequences in the sample. CDR3 loop: CASSPKGDQPQHF. CDR3 sequence (DNA): TGTGCCAGCTCACCAAAAGGGGATCAGCCCCAGCATTTT. The chain links TRBV18 to TRBJ1-5, with D perhaps matching TRBD1 (5 bases). V lost 2 bases to trimming and J lost 5 bases, with 7 bases between them. This CDR3 is 13 amino acids long. Germline V lookup: CDR1 KGHSH, CDR2 LQKENI.

The chain combines TRBV18 with TRBJ2-3; possible D gene TRBD1, 6 bases. Germline lookup yields CDR1 KGHSH and CDR2 LQKENI. Trimming removed 5 bases at V and 8 bases at J, with 17 bases between. This CDR3 is 14 amino acids long. Here the CDR3 reads CASSIGTPRGTQYF. The CDR3, as DNA: TGTGCCAGCTCAATCGGGACACCTCGGGGTACGCAGTATTTT.

The V and J genes are TRBV30 and TRBJ1-2, with a weak D call TRBD1 (6 bases). V gave up 3 bases and J gave up 1 base, with 18 bases separating them. Per the germline V gene, CDR1 is GTSNPN and CDR2 is SVGIG (reference sequence). The CDR3 contains 16 residues. CDR3 DNA sequence: TGTGCCTGGAGGGCATTACAGGGTCTCGGTAACTATGGCTACACCTTC. Translation gives CAWRALQGLGNYGYTF.

In its sample, this clone was seen once. This chain joins TRBV7-3 and TRBJ2-1; 11 nucleotides match TRBD2. This CDR3 has 17 amino acids. After removal of 4 bases from V and 6 bases from J, the junction contained 11 bases not matched to a gene. Per the germline V gene, CDR1 is SGHTA and CDR2 is FQGTGA. CDR3 DNA: TGTGCCAGCAGCTCGGGACTAGCGGAGTGGTGGCGCAATGAGCAGTTCTTC. It codes for CASSSGLAEWWRNEQFF.

About this clone: Other DNA sequences in the sample encode the same CDR3. The chain joins TRBV5-1 to TRBJ2-7, with 8 bases fitting TRBD1. CDR1 and CDR2 from the germline V gene are SGHRS and YFSETQ. J gave up 5 bases and V 2 bases, and 6 bases lay outside the gene matches. The CDR3 has 14 amino acids. CDR3 coding DNA: TGCGCCAGCAGCTTAGCCGGGACAGGCGACGAGCAGTACTTC. Its translation: CASSLAGTGDEQYF.

In the case of this clone: At the DNA level, this CDR3 is encoded by other sequences in the same sample as well. V is TRBV5-1 and J is TRBJ1-1; 10 nucleotides agree with TRBD1. CDR3 length: 14 residues. The J segment lost 5 bases and the V segment lost 4 bases, leaving 5 bases of the junction unmatched. Germline CDR1 and CDR2: SGHRS and YFSETQ. CDR3 nucleotide sequence: TGCGCCAGCAGCCCCCGGGACAGGGGAACTGAAGCTTTCTTT. Amino acid sequence: CASSPRDRGTEAFF.

This clone occurred a few times. The chain links TRBV30 to TRBJ1-5; a weak D match, TRBD1 (6 bases). Germline-derived CDR1 and CDR2 are GTSNPN and SVGIG (reference sequence). V lost 1 base, J lost 5 bases, and 6 bases lay in between. CDR3 size: 12 residues. The CDR3 loop reads CAWSGTDQPQHF. DNA of the CDR3: TGTGCCTGGAGTGGGACAGATCAGCCCCAGCATTTT. The full variable domain, its missing parts supplied by reference TRBV30 and TRBJ1-5, is SQTIHQWPATLVQPVGSPLSLECTVEGTSNPNLYWYRQAAGRGLQLLFYSVGIGQISSEVPQNLSASRPQDRQFILSSKKLLLSDSGFYLCAWSGTDQPQHFGDGTRLSIL.